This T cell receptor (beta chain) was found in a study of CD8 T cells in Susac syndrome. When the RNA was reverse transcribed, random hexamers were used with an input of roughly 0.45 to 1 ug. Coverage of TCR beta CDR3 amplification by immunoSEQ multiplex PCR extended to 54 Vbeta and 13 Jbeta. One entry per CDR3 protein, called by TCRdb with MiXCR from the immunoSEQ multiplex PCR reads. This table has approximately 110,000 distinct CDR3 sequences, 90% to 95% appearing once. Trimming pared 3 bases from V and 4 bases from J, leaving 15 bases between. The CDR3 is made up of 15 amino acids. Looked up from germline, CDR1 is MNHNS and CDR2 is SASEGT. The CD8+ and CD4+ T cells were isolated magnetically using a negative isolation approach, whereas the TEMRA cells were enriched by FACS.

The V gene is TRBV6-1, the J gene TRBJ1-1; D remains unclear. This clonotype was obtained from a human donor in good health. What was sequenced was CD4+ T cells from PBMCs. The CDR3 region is CASSESGGVSTEAFF. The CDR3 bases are TGTGCCAGCAGTGAGTCGGGCGGGGTCAGCACTGAAGCTTTCTTT.